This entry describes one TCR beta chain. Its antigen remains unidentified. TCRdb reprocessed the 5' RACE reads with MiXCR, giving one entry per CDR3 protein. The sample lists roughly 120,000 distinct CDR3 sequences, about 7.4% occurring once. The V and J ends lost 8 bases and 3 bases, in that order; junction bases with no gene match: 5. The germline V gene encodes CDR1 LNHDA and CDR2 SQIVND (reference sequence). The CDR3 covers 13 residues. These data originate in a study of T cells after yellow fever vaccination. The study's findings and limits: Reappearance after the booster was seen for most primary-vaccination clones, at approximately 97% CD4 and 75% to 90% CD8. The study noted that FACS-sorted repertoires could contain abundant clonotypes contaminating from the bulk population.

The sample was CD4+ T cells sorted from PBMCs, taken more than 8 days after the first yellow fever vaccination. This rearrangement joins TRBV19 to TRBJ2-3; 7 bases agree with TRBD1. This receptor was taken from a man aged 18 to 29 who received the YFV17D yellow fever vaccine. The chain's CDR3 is CASGQALTDTQYF. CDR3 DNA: TGTGCCAGTGGACAGGCCTTAACAGATACGCAGTATTTT.